The present T cell receptor beta chain was sequenced within a study of blood T cells in healthy people across ages. A second PCR, run for about 7 to 11 cycles, used a sample-barcoded 5' primer plus a J-beta primer mix. Any given sample supplied a minimum of 3 million CDR3-containing paired-end reads. TCRdb passed the 5' RACE reads through MiXCR, listing each CDR3 protein once. The table has more than 650,000 distinct CDR3 sequences, approximately 24% seen once. These data were also filed under a second study, of T cells of mothers and their children.

The sequencing sample was made of blood. This TCR derives from a boy under 18 in good health.

In DNA, the CDR3 is TGCAGTGCCAATAGCGGGGGCGTCTCCTACGAGCAGTACTTC. Translated, it gives CSANSGGVSYEQYF. The rearrangement links TRBV20-1 to TRBJ2-7, with 9 bases that match TRBD2. Germline V gene lookup returns CDR1 DFQATT and CDR2 SNEGSKA (reference sequence). J gave up 0 bases and V 6 bases, and 6 bases lay outside the gene matches. CDR3 length: 14 residues.